The present TCR beta chain was sequenced within a study of shared clonotypes between healthy human individuals. Study-wide findings and caveats: It was the few donors that limited the genetic and exposure-history diversity represented. Apart from blood, nothing was sampled; tissue repertoires likely differ.

Sorted subsets were amplified in replicate PCRs using around 0.2 ug DNA, about 30,000 T cell genomes. Clones were read by immunoSEQ multiplex PCR, and TCRdb kept only the in-frame ones, dropping some. This table has about a million clones, around 75% appearing once. The donors were adults (healthy and HIV-negative) with no recent acute infections or vaccinations. CDR1 SGDLS and CDR2 YYNGEE come from the germline V gene. Trimming stripped 3 bases from V and 4 bases from J, with 16 bases between. There are 15 residues in the CDR3. Remarks on this clone: Antigen specificity is unknown.

This TCR was recovered from a man aged 18-30 years in good health. What was sequenced was memory CD4+ T cells sorted from blood. Subset of the sample: CD45RA-negative fraction. This chain links TRBV9 with TRBJ1-2, with D unresolved. CDR3 amino acids: CASSEGLGKGYGYTF. DNA for the CDR3: TGTGCCAGCAGCGAAGGGTTGGGAAAAGGCTATGGCTACACCTTC.